The 17 T cell receptor beta chains listed next were all sequenced from one sample in a study of siplizumab effects on memory and regulatory T cells. Sequencing was performed with immunoSEQ multiplex PCR; in TCRdb, only in-frame clones are kept and a portion is missing. The data contain tens of thousands of clones, 75% to 90% of them seen just once; the ten biggest clones take up 1.7%. Sequencing was done on a sample of Tregs sorted from blood. The receptors were sampled from a human donor in good health.

The genes are TRBV5-4 and TRBJ2-5; 11 nucleotides match TRBD1. The CDR3 is 16 amino acids. The junction had 6 bases not matched to a gene; V was cut back by 4 bases and J by 1 base. Germline V gives CDR1 SGHNT, CDR2 YYREEE (reference sequence). Here the CDR3 DNA reads TGTGCCAGCAGCGGTGCGGACAGGGGGCTCCAAGAGACCCAGTACTTC. It encodes CASSGADRGLQETQYF.

This clone was recorded only once. J is TRBJ1-2 and V is TRBV7-2, with D uncertain. The V end lost 3 bases, the J end lost 3 bases, and 5 bases lay between the germline ends. Germline V gives CDR1 SGHTA, CDR2 FQGNSA. CDR3 length: 12 amino acids. The CDR3 sequence is CASSFPDYGYTF. DNA for the CDR3: TGTGCCAGCAGCTTCCCAGACTATGGCTACACCTTC.

This clone was recorded a few times. The V and J genes are TRBV5-1 and TRBJ1-6; TRBD1 matches at 7 bases. CDR1 is SGHRS and CDR2 is YFSETQ in the germline V gene. The CDR3 extends over 18 amino acids. With V trimmed by 3 bases and J by 0 bases, 9 bases remained unmatched. Here the CDR3 DNA reads TGCGCCAGCAGCTCCAGGGGGATCAGGAGCTCCTATAATTCACCCCTCCACTTT. Amino acid sequence: CASSSRGIRSSYNSPLHF.

This chain joins TRBV7-2 and TRBJ2-4, with TRBD1 identical over 9 bases. With 0 bases clipped from V and 8 bases from J, the junction kept 2 bases outside the gene matches. CDR3 size: 14 residues. Germline loops: CDR1 SGHTA, CDR2 FQGNSA. The CDR3 nucleotides are TGTGCCAGCAGCTTAGCGGGACAGGGATACATTCAGTACTTC. It encodes CASSLAGQGYIQYF.

The chain couples TRBV5-1 to TRBJ2-1; no firm D call. The germline V and J ends were trimmed by 0 bases and 4 bases, with 8 bases remaining between them. CDR3 length: 14 residues. Germline CDR1 is SGHRS and CDR2 is YFSETQ. The CDR3 reads CASSLAPPYNEQFF. The CDR3 DNA sequence: TGCGCCAGCAGCTTGGCCCCTCCTTACAATGAGCAGTTCTTC. The variable domain in full, with the rest retrieved from reference TRBV5-1 and TRBJ2-1, is KAGVTQTPRYLIKTRGQQVTLSCSPISGHRSVSWYQQTPGQGLQFLFEYFSETQRNKGNFPGRFSGRQFSNSRSEMNVSTLELGDSALYLCASSLAPPYNEQFFGPGTRLTVL.

CDR3 sequence reads: CASSYPRLADTGELFF. CDR3 sequence (DNA): TGTGCCAGCAGTTACCCTCGACTAGCGGACACCGGGGAGCTGTTTTTT. This chain joins TRBV6-6 and TRBJ2-2; 9 nucleotides line up with TRBD2. The CDR3 has 16 amino acids. After removal of 2 bases from V and 3 bases from J, the junction contained 4 bases not matched to a gene. CDR1 MNHNY and CDR2 SVGAGI come from the germline V gene (reference sequence).

This chain links TRBV27 with TRBJ2-7; no clear D. V gave up 8 bases and J gave up 3 bases, with 8 bases separating them. CDR1 MNHEY and CDR2 SMNVEV come from the germline V gene (reference sequence). CDR3 size: 11 residues. The DNA for the CDR3 is TGTGCCAGCGCATCGTACTACGAGCAGTACTTC. This sequence encodes CASASYYEQYF.

This clone was observed once. The rearrangement links TRBV5-1 to TRBJ2-1; 10 bases agree with TRBD2. V shed 4 bases, J shed 4 bases, and the junction held 8 bases outside the gene matches. Germline CDR1 reads SGHRS; CDR2 reads YFSETQ. The CDR3 covers 16 residues. DNA of the CDR3: TGCGCCAGCAGCCGCCAACTAGCGGGGACTTACAATGAGCAGTTCTTC. Translated, it gives CASSRQLAGTYNEQFF.

In nucleotides, the CDR3 is TGTGCCAGCAGTTCCCCCCGGGGGGCGGGGGACTTATATGGGGCTTTCTTT. Encoded protein: CASSSPRGAGDLYGAFF. This chain joins TRBV28 and TRBJ1-1, with D perhaps TRBD1 (6 bases). The ends were cut back, 4 bases at V and 11 bases at J, with 29 bases in the middle. This CDR3 is 17 amino acids long. Germline CDR1 reads MDHEN; CDR2 reads SYDVKM.

The chain joins TRBV2 to TRBJ2-7; TRBD2 matches at 11 bases. Trimming at V came to 8 bases and at J to 6 bases, leaving 9 bases not matched to a gene. The CDR3 runs 14 residues. The germline V gene has CDR1 SNHLY and CDR2 FYNNEI. The DNA of the CDR3 is TGTGCCAGCCTCTATAGCGGGAGGGCCGGCGAGCAGTACTTC. This gives the protein CASLYSGRAGEQYF.

This sequence joins TRBV5-1 and TRBJ1-3, with 8 bases identical to TRBD1. The CDR3 runs 14 residues. V shed 4 bases, J shed 4 bases, and the junction held 4 bases outside the gene matches. CDR1 and CDR2 (germline): SGHRS, YFSETQ. The CDR3 here is CASSPGQAGNTIYF. CDR3 DNA sequence: TGCGCCAGCAGCCCGGGACAGGCAGGAAACACCATATATTTT.

The chain combines TRBV29-1 with TRBJ1-2; no firm D call. V dropped 0 bases and J dropped 7 bases, with 15 bases sitting between them. This CDR3 has 14 residues. The germline V gene has CDR1 SQVTM and CDR2 ANQGSEA. As DNA, the CDR3 is TGCAGCGTTGAAGATCTCTATCCGGTCTTTGGCTACACCTTC. Amino acids: CSVEDLYPVFGYTF. The whole variable domain, filled in from reference TRBV29-1 and TRBJ1-2, reads SAVISQKPSRDICQRGTSLTIQCQVDSQVTMMFWYRQQPGQSLTLIATANQGSEATYESGFVIDKFPISRPNLTFSTLTVSNMSPEDSSIYLCSVEDLYPVFGYTFGSGTRLTVV.

The DNA of the CDR3 is TGTGCCAGCAGCCAAGGGACGCGGATGGATGAGCAGTTCTTC. Its protein is CASSQGTRMDEQFF. This sequence joins TRBV4-2 and TRBJ2-1, with unresolved D. The V gene's germline CDR1 is LGHNA and CDR2 YNFKEQ. This CDR3 is built from 14 residues. V lost 1 base and J 8 bases, leaving 12 bases between the germline ends.

This sequence joins TRBV11-1 and TRBJ2-7; tentative D call: TRBD2 (5 bases). The germline gives CDR1 SGHAT, CDR2 FQDESV (reference sequence). This CDR3 region has 14 residues. Trimming took off 0 bases at V and 1 base at J, with 7 bases between the two ends. This CDR3 is CASSLALASYEQYF. CDR3 bases: TGTGCCAGCAGCTTAGCGCTAGCATCCTACGAGCAGTACTTC. The full variable domain, rest sourced from reference TRBV11-1 and TRBJ2-7, is EAEVAQSPRYKITEKSQAVAFWCDPISGHATLYWYRQILGQGPELLVQFQDESVVDDSQLPKDRFSAERLKGVDSTLKIQPAELGDSAMYLCASSLALASYEQYFGPGTRLTVT.

The chain combines TRBV30 with TRBJ1-2; perhaps TRBD1 as D (5 bases). The CDR3 loop spans 12 amino acids. Per germline, CDR1 GTSNPN and CDR2 SVGIG (reference sequence). CDR3: CVAGPINYGYTF. DNA for the CDR3: TGTGTCGCGGGACCTATTAACTATGGCTACACCTTC.

This chain uses TRBV5-6 with TRBJ2-7; the D gene could be TRBD1 or TRBD2 (5 bases each). Germline values: CDR1 SGHDT, CDR2 YYEEEE. The V end lost 4 bases, the J end lost 6 bases, and 14 bases lay between the germline ends. There are 13 residues in the CDR3. The CDR3 bases are TGTGCCAGCAGCCCGGGGATAAGGGGCGAGCAGTACTTC. Its translation: CASSPGIRGEQYF.

The genes are TRBV7-8 and TRBJ2-1; 11 bases align to TRBD2. Germline CDR1 SGHVS, CDR2 FQNEAQ. V dropped 2 bases and J dropped 10; count of bases not matched to a gene: 7. This CDR3 has 15 residues. The CDR3 DNA follows: TGTGCCAGCAGCTTAACACTAGCGGGAGAATACGAGCAGTTCTTC. Translating gives CASSLTLAGEYEQFF.